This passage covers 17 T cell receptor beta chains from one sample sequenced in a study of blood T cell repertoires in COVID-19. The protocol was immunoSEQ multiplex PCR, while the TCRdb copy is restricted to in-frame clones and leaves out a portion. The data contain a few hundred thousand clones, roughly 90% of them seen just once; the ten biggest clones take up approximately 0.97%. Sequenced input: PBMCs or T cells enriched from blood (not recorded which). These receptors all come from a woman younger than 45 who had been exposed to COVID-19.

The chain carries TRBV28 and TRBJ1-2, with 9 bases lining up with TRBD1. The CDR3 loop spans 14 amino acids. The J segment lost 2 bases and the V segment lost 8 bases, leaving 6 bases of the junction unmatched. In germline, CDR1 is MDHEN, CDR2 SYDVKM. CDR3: CASVRTGANYGYTF. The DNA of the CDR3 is TGTGCCAGCGTCCGGACAGGGGCGAACTATGGCTACACCTTC.

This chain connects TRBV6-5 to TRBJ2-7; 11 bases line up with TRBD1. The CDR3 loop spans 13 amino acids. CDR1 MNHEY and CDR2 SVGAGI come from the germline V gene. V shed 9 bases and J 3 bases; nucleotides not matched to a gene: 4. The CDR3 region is CASGQGAGYEQYF. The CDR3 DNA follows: TGTGCCAGTGGACAGGGGGCCGGCTACGAGCAGTACTTC.

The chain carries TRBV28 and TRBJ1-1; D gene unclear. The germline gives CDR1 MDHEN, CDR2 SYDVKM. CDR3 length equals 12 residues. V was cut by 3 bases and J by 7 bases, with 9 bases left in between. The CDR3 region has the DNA TGTGCCAGCAGTTTTACAGATTATGAAGCTTTCTTT. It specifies CASSFTDYEAFF.

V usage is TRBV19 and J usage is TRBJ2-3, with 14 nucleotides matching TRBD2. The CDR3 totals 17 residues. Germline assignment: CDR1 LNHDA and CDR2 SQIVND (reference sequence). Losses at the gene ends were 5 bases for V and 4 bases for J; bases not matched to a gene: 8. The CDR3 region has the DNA TGTGCCAGTAGTCTACCGGGGACTAGCGGGAGAGCAGATACGCAGTATTTT. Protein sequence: CASSLPGTSGRADTQYF.

The CDR3 reads CASSFRWTSGSPTSYEQYF. The CDR3 DNA reads as TGTGCCAGCAGCTTTCGTTGGACTAGCGGGAGCCCTACCTCCTACGAGCAGTACTTC. V is TRBV14 and J is TRBJ2-7; TRBD2 aligns across 13 bases. Germline CDR1 SGHDN, CDR2 FVKESK. This CDR3 region has 19 residues. V shed 5 bases, J shed 0 bases, and the junction held 13 bases outside the gene matches. Full variable domain (remainder filled in from reference TRBV14 and TRBJ2-7): EAGVTQFPSHSVIEKGQTVTLRCDPISGHDNLYWYRRVMGKEIKFLLHFVKESKQDESGMPNNRFLAERTGGTYSTLKVQPAELEDSGVYFCASSFRWTSGSPTSYEQYFGPGTRLTVT.

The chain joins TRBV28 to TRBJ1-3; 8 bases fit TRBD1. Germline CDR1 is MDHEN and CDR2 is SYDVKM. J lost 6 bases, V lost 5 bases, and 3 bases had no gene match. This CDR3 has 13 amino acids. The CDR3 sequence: CASSRQGPNTIYF. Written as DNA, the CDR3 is TGTGCCAGCAGTCGACAGGGGCCAAACACCATATATTTT.

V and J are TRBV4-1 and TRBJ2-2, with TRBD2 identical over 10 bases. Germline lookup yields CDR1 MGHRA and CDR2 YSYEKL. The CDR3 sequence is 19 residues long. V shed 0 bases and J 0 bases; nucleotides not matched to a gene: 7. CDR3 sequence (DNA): TGCGCCAGCAGCCAAGAGGTAGGAGCGGGAGGGCCGAACACCGGGGAGCTGTTTTTT. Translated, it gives CASSQEVGAGGPNTGELFF.

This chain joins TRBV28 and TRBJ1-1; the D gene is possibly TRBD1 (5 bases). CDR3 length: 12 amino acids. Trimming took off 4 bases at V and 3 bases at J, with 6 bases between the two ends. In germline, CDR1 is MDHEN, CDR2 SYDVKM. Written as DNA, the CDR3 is TGTGCCAGCAGTTCCAGGGACACTGAAGCTTTCTTT. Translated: CASSSRDTEAFF.

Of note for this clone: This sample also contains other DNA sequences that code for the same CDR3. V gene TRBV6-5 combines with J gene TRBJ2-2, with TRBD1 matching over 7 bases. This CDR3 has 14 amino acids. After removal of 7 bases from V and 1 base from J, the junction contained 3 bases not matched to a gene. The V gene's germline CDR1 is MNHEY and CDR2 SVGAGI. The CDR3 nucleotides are TGTGCCAGCACTAGACAGGGGAACACCGGGGAGCTGTTTTTT. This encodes CASTRQGNTGELFF.

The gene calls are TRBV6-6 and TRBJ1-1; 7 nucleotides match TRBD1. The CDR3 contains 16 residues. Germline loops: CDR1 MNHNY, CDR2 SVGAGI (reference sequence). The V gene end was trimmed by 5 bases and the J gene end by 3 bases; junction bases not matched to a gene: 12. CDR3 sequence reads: CASSNYRGPRDTEAFF. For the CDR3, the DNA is TGTGCCAGCAGTAACTACAGGGGCCCTAGAGACACTGAAGCTTTCTTT.

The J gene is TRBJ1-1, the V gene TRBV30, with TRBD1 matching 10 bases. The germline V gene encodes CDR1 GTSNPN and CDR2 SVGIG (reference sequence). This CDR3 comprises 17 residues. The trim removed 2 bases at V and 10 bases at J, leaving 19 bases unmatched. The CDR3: CAWSHPRTGGKRATAFF. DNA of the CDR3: TGTGCCTGGAGTCACCCCCGGACAGGGGGAAAGAGGGCGACAGCTTTCTTT.

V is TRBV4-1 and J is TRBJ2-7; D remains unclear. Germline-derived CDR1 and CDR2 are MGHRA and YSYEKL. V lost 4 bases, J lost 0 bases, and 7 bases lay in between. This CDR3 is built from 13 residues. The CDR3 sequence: CASSLTPSYEQYF. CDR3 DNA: TGCGCCAGCAGCCTGACTCCCTCCTACGAGCAGTACTTC.

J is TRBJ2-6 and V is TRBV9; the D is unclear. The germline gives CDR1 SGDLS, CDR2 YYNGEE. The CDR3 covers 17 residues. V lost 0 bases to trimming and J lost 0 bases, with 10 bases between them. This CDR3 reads CASSVAKVHSGANVLTF. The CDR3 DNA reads TGTGCCAGCAGCGTAGCTAAAGTCCACTCTGGGGCCAACGTCCTGACTTTC.

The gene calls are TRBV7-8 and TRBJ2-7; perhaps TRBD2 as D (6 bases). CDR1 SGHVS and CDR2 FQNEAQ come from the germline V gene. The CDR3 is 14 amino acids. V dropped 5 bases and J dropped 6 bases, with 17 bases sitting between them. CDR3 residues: CASSPYGRVSEQYF. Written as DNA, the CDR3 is TGTGCCAGCAGCCCCTACGGGAGAGTCAGCGAGCAGTACTTC.

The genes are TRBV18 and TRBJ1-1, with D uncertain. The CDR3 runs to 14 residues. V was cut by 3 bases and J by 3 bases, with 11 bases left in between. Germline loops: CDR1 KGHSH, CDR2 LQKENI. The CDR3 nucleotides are TGTGCCAGCTCACCCTACGACACTTACACTGAAGCTTTCTTT. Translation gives CASSPYDTYTEAFF.

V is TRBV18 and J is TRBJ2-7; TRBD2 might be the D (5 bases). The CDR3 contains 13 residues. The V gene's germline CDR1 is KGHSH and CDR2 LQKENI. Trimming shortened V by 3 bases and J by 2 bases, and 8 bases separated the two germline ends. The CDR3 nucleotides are TGTGCCAGCTCACCGGAGGTGGCCTACGAGCAGTACTTC. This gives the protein CASSPEVAYEQYF.

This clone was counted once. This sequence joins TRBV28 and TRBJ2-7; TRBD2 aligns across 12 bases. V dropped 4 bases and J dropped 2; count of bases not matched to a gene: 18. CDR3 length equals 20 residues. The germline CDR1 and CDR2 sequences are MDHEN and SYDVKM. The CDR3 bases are TGTGCCAGCAGTTACCCTAGCGGGAGGGCCCCCTATCCTAACGCCTACGAGCAGTACTTC. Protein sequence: CASSYPSGRAPYPNAYEQYF.